These 21 T cell receptor beta chains came from one sample sequenced in a study of blood T cell repertoires in COVID-19. Profiling relied on immunoSEQ multiplex PCR, and the TCRdb table lists in-frame clones only, not all of them. The table records about 47,000 clones, approximately 71% of them present only once. The specimen sequenced was peripheral blood. These TCRs come from an elderly man with acute or convalescent COVID-19.

This CDR3 reads CASSRHPPGTDTQYF. DNA for the CDR3: TGTGCCAGCAGTCGCCACCCCCCGGGCACAGATACGCAGTATTTT. The gene calls are TRBV28 and TRBJ2-3; D is unclear. The V gene lost 5 bases and the J gene lost 1 base, with 13 bases spanning the gap. The CDR3 contains 15 residues. Looked up from germline, CDR1 is MDHEN and CDR2 is SYDVKM.

CDR3 sequence (DNA): TGTGCCAGCATCCTCGGGACAGGCACTGAAGCTTTCTTT. This gives the protein CASILGTGTEAFF. The V and J genes are TRBV7-9 and TRBJ1-1, with 8 bases identical to TRBD1. The germline V gene encodes CDR1 SEHNR and CDR2 FQNEAQ (reference sequence). V trimming: 7 bases; J trimming: 4 bases; junction bases outside the gene matches: 5. The CDR3 totals 13 residues.

V gene TRBV30 combines with J gene TRBJ1-1; D is unclear. V lost 1 base to trimming and J lost 8 bases, with 8 bases between them. The germline CDR1 and CDR2 sequences are GTSNPN and SVGIG (reference sequence). This CDR3 has 11 amino acids. The chain's CDR3 is CAWSEVQEAFF. CDR3 in DNA: TGTGCCTGGAGTGAAGTACAGGAAGCTTTCTTT.

This sequence joins TRBV5-4 and TRBJ2-5; 15 positions agree with TRBD2. Germline V gives CDR1 SGHNT, CDR2 YYREEE (reference sequence). V shed 3 bases, J shed 5 bases, and the junction held 5 bases outside the gene matches. The CDR3 is 16 amino acids. The CDR3 protein is CASSSWTSGGEETQYF. CDR3 DNA: TGTGCCAGCAGCTCCTGGACTAGCGGGGGGGAGGAGACCCAGTACTTC.

V usage is TRBV19 and J usage is TRBJ1-1; the D is unclear. Trimming stripped 5 bases from V and 5 bases from J, with 18 bases between. Per germline, CDR1 LNHDA and CDR2 SQIVND (reference sequence). The CDR3 sequence is 15 residues long. The CDR3 here is CASSSGRKAGTEAFF. CDR3 in DNA: TGTGCCAGTAGTTCGGGTAGAAAGGCCGGGACTGAAGCTTTCTTT.

This clone showed up just once. V is TRBV6-2 or TRBV6-3 and J is TRBJ1-1; tentative D call: TRBD1 (6 bases). CDR1 is MNHEY, CDR2 SVGEGT, per germline. V lost 5 bases and J lost 4, with 8 bases in between. This CDR3 spans 12 amino acids. For the CDR3, the DNA is TGTGCCAGCAGTACAGGGACCACTGAAGCTTTCTTT. It translates to CASSTGTTEAFF.

This clone appeared a single time. The rearrangement joins TRBV7-2 to TRBJ1-6; D is unclear. Trimming shortened V by 2 bases and J by 5 bases, and 7 bases separated the two germline ends. Germline lookup yields CDR1 SGHTA and CDR2 FQGNSA. There are 14 residues in the CDR3. The CDR3 DNA is TGTGCCAGCAGCTTAAGCGGGGATAATTCACCCCTCCACTTT. It encodes CASSLSGDNSPLHF.

The genes are TRBV29-1 and TRBJ2-7, with 12 bases that match TRBD2. CDR1 SQVTM and CDR2 ANQGSEA come from the germline V gene. The CDR3 consists of 13 residues. The V gene end was trimmed by 6 bases and the J gene end by 4 bases; junction bases not matched to a gene: 4. The CDR3 region is CSVVTSGRYEQYF. CDR3 DNA: TGCAGCGTCGTGACTAGCGGGAGATACGAGCAGTACTTC.

The V call is TRBV12-3 or TRBV12-4, the J call TRBJ1-5, with TRBD1 as a possible D gene (5 bases). This CDR3 is built from 13 residues. V was cut by 5 bases and J by 6 bases, with 11 bases left in between. The DNA for the CDR3 is TGTGCCAGCAGTGTGACGGGGGGTCAGCCCCAGCATTTT. Encoded protein: CASSVTGGQPQHF.

The chain couples TRBV30 to TRBJ1-1, with D perhaps TRBD1 (6 bases). The CDR3 sequence is 14 residues long. Germline-derived CDR1 and CDR2 are GTSNPN and SVGIG (reference sequence). V gave up 2 bases and J gave up 3 bases, with 13 bases separating them. CDR3 in amino acids: CAWSIPGADTEAFF. The CDR3 region has the DNA TGTGCCTGGAGTATCCCAGGGGCGGACACTGAAGCTTTCTTT.

The gene calls are TRBV7-6 and TRBJ2-6, with 9 bases that match TRBD2. Unmatched junction bases numbered 9, after V lost 5 bases and J lost 1 base. The CDR3 length is 18 residues. The germline V gene encodes CDR1 SGHVS and CDR2 FNYEAQ. CDR3 coding DNA: TGTGCCAGCAGCCCACTAGCGGGTGGGGGTTCTGGGGCCAACGTCCTGACTTTC. This codes for CASSPLAGGGSGANVLTF.

The table lists this clone with a few counts. V and J are TRBV19 and TRBJ2-1; D remains ambiguous. The germline gives CDR1 LNHDA, CDR2 SQIVND (reference sequence). Trimming removed 3 bases at V and 0 bases at J, with 12 bases between. This CDR3 spans 16 amino acids. The CDR3 DNA reads as TGTGCCAGTAGTATTTCTGGCTCCAGCTCCTACAATGAGCAGTTCTTC. Translated, it gives CASSISGSSSYNEQFF. The variable domain in full, with the rest retrieved from reference TRBV19 and TRBJ2-1, is DGGITQSPKYLFRKEGQNVTLSCEQNLNHDAMYWYRQDPGQGLRLIYYSQIVNDFQKGDIAEGYSVSREKKESFPLTVTSAQKNPTAFYLCASSISGSSSYNEQFFGPGTRLTVL.

This chain connects TRBV9 to TRBJ2-1; no firm D call. Germline lookup yields CDR1 SGDLS and CDR2 YYNGEE. The length of the CDR3 is 13 residues. V was cut by 0 bases and J by 6 bases, with 7 bases left in between. Written as DNA, the CDR3 is TGTGCCAGCAGCGTAGTCTCTTCCAATGAGCAGTTCTTC. Amino acids: CASSVVSSNEQFF.

The rearrangement joins TRBV9 to TRBJ2-3; TRBD2 matches 9 bases. The CDR3 loop spans 16 amino acids. Germline V lookup: CDR1 SGDLS, CDR2 YYNGEE. J was trimmed by 2 bases and V by 0 bases; bases with no gene match: 4. The CDR3 reads CASSVGLAGPTDTQYF. CDR3 coding DNA: TGTGCCAGCAGCGTAGGGCTAGCGGGACCCACAGATACGCAGTATTTT. Variable domain in full (rest from reference TRBV9 and TRBJ2-3): DSGVTQTPKHLITATGQRVTLRCSPRSGDLSVYWYQQSLDQGLQFLIQYYNGEERAKGNILERFSAQQFPDLHSELNLSSLELGDSALYFCASSVGLAGPTDTQYFGPGTRLTVL.

V is TRBV5-1 and J is TRBJ2-1; 12 bases are shared with TRBD2. The CDR3 consists of 15 residues. Germline values: CDR1 SGHRS, CDR2 YFSETQ. J was trimmed by 8 bases and V by 4 bases; bases with no gene match: 7. The chain's CDR3 is CASSPQTSGSDEQFF. CDR3 nucleotides: TGCGCCAGCAGCCCGCAGACTAGCGGGAGCGATGAGCAGTTCTTC.

The chain carries TRBV6-5 and TRBJ2-7; TRBD1 matches 9 bases. The junction had 10 bases not matched to a gene; V was cut back by 4 bases and J by 3 bases. Germline V lookup: CDR1 MNHEY, CDR2 SVGAGI. The CDR3 totals 16 residues. The CDR3 here is CASSSLPGQGHYEQYF. The DNA of the CDR3 is TGTGCCAGCAGTTCCCTCCCGGGACAGGGACACTACGAGCAGTACTTC.

The chain links TRBV10-1 to TRBJ1-6; 9 bases align to TRBD1. J gave up 11 bases and V 4 bases, and 15 bases lay outside the gene matches. This CDR3 has 17 amino acids. Germline values: CDR1 WNHNN, CDR2 SYGVQD (reference sequence). The CDR3 sequence is CASSVPRRQGVNPPLHF. Written as DNA, the CDR3 is TGCGCCAGCAGTGTCCCTAGGAGACAGGGGGTGAATCCACCCCTCCACTTT.

This sequence joins TRBV6-2 or TRBV6-3 and TRBJ2-5; D possibly corresponds to TRBD2 (5 bases). Germline lookup yields CDR1 MNHEY and CDR2 SVGEGT. The CDR3 runs to 13 residues. V lost 2 bases to trimming and J lost 4 bases, with 8 bases between them. CDR3 nucleotides: TGTGCCAGCAGTTACATTGAGGGAGAGACCCAGTACTTC. This encodes CASSYIEGETQYF.

V usage is TRBV20-1 and J usage is TRBJ1-5; weak D call: TRBD1 (5 bases). The CDR3 is 16 amino acids. Germline CDR1 and CDR2: DFQATT and SNEGSKA (reference sequence). V lost 3 bases, J lost 2 bases, and 17 bases lay in between. This CDR3 is CSASSRGGGGNQPQHF. DNA of the CDR3: TGCAGTGCTAGTTCCCGGGGGGGAGGGGGCAATCAGCCCCAGCATTTT.

This clone was picked up one time. This chain connects TRBV6-5 to TRBJ2-7, with D possibly TRBD2 on 6 matching bases. The CDR3 sequence is 14 residues long. V was trimmed by 0 bases and J by 5 bases, leaving 11 bases between them. Germline assignment: CDR1 MNHEY and CDR2 SVGAGI. In DNA, the CDR3 is TGTGCCAGCAGTTACTCCGCGGGACGGCACGAGCAGTACTTC. It is translated as CASSYSAGRHEQYF.

The chain is built from TRBV7-2 and TRBJ1-2; 7 bases match TRBD1. Germline trimming cut 1 base from V and 1 base from J; bases unmatched to any gene: 3. Germline lookup yields CDR1 SGHTA and CDR2 FQGNSA. This CDR3 comprises 15 residues. CDR3 nucleotide sequence: TGTGCCAGCAGCTTAGACAGGGGCTTTAACTATGGCTACACCTTC. It encodes CASSLDRGFNYGYTF.